This TCR beta chain originates from a study of glioma-infiltrating T cells after dendritic cell vaccination (dated by TCRdb to between 2015 and 2016). About the full investigation: The cohort included some 15 glioblastoma patients drawn from Phase I and II dendritic cell vaccination trials, of whom 9 were newly diagnosed and 6 had recurrent disease. Between about 2002 and 2013, the patients were given dendritic cell vaccination pulsed with autologous tumor lysate. The vaccine was prepared from monocyte-derived dendritic cells that were cultured for approximately seven days with IL-4 and GM-CSF and then pulsed overnight with autologous tumor lysate. Each patient got three intradermal injections of the dendritic cell vaccine, spaced at biweekly intervals, in the arm below the axilla. In glioblastoma patients vaccinated with dendritic cells, deep sequencing of TCR beta CDR3 regions served to measure tumor-infiltrating lymphocyte content and to compare repertoires between tumor and blood. TCR sequencing metrics, including TIL content and tumor-blood repertoire overlap, were correlated with survival after dendritic cell vaccination.

Using the immunoSEQ assay, TCRB CDR3 regions were amplified from 1.5 to 2 micrograms of genomic DNA, or from all available DNA when less than that was on hand. The multiplex PCR employed 60 forward primers targeting TCR V beta segments and 13 reverse primers targeting J beta segments. To estimate reads per starting template, synthetic control templates were spiked into each sample at limiting dilution. The Illumina HiSeq System generated sequencing reads of 87 bp. Per the original workflow: To remove PCR and sequencing errors, closely related sequences were merged with a nearest neighbor algorithm. TCR overlap was defined as the percentage of unique tumor TCR beta sequences that were also found in the peripheral blood of the same patient. This is the immuneACCESS table as TCRdb keeps it, with only in-frame sequences that have V and J called. A part of the clones is gone; compared with another copy, unresolved V genes explain less than half, and the rest is unexplained. V and J calls plus clone size are reproduced from that table; the DNA served to infer D and trimming. The sample table contains 93,000 or so clones; only one count was recorded for 81% of them. The ten most abundant clones make up about 12% of the sample.

Details on this clone: This clone's antigen is unknown. It has no much larger one-base neighbor in the sample; base qualities were not kept.

Selection of patients required sufficient residual fresh-frozen tumor tissue and over two years of available survival data. Although molecular status otherwise differed among the glioblastoma patients, no patient had an isocitrate dehydrogenase mutation. PBMC were collected before vaccination, two weeks after the third vaccination, and at tumor progression if tumor progression occurred. Genomic DNA was extracted with the Qiagen DNeasy Blood extraction Kit. Including cysteine and phenylalanine, the CDR3 has 13 amino acids. The entry retains the CDR3 DNA only, 39 bases that are in frame from base 1. Germline trimming: 10 bases from V, 6 bases from J; junction bases outside gene matches: 8. The germline V gene encodes CDR1 WNHNN and CDR2 SYGVQD (reference sequence). Points the paper makes about the study in general: No direct relationship between TCR clonality and survival was found, suggesting a diverse polyclonal response may matter. The three-group TCR overlap response model was described as speculative and requiring prospective validation. The cohort was small and heterogeneous, and full blood and tumor sets were available for few patients, with initial-recurrent tumor pairs available for even fewer patients. Higher estimated pretreatment TIL content predicted longer time to progression and overall survival after dendritic cell vaccination.

Rearrangement joined TRBV10-1 to TRBJ2-7, with 11 middle bases fitting TRBD1. This sample comprised blood, obtained before dendritic cell vaccination. The origin of this receptor is a human donor with glioblastoma. The CDR3 in this case is CATKPGTGGEQYF. The DNA sequence is TGCGCCACCAAACCGGGGACAGGGGGCGAGCAGTACTTC.